A selection of T cell receptor beta chains follows, all from one sample in a study of OX40 agonist ivuxolimab in advanced cancers. Profiled with immunoSEQ multiplex PCR; TCRdb holds only in-frame clones, not every one. The data show about 150,000 clones, 90% seen once. The source was CD4+ or CD8+ T cells sorted from blood, collected in a trial of the OX40 agonist ivuxolimab. Receptor source: an adult with an advanced solid tumor such as melanoma, head and neck, liver or kidney cancer. Each CDR3 is given with its conserved first and last residue. D genes are given only for firm matches. Where a row states a size, it is once, few, many or the class of an expanded clone; other rows omit it.

V	J	D	size	DNA	CDR3
TRBV28	TRBJ1-6	TRBD1	.	TGTGCCAGCAGCCCCGGGACAGATGATAATTCACCCCTCCACTTT	CASSPGTDDNSPLHF
TRBV7-8	TRBJ2-1	TRBD2	once	TGTGCCAGCAGCTTAGTTGCGGGAGGGGGACCCTACAATGAGCAGTTCTTC	CASSLVAGGGPYNEQFF
TRBV7-3	TRBJ2-5	.	once	TGTGCCAGCAGCCCAACCCTTAGCGGTCCCGAGACCCAGTACTTC	CASSPTLSGPETQYF
TRBV5-1	TRBJ2-7	.	.	TGCGCCAGCTTAGTTGGGCCCGAGGCCTCCTACGAGCAGTACTTC	CASLVGPEASYEQYF
TRBV5-4	TRBJ2-3	.	once	TGTGCCAGCAGCACTGGGACGGCGACAGATACGCAGTATTTT	CASSTGTATDTQYF
TRBV5-1	TRBJ2-1	TRBD1	.	TGCGCCAGCAGCTTGGGGACAGGGACCTACAATGAGCAGTTCTTC	CASSLGTGTYNEQFF
TRBV7-8	TRBJ1-1	.	.	TGTGCCAGCAGCTTAACGGAAAACACTGAAGCTTTCTTT	CASSLTENTEAFF
TRBV4-3	TRBJ2-5	.	.	TGCGCCAGCAGCCAAGATCGTGGCCGGCCAGAGACCCAGTACTTC	CASSQDRGRPETQYF
TRBV19	TRBJ2-1	TRBD2	.	TGTGCCAGTAGTGCCGATAGCGGGAGGGCCTTCTACAATGAGCAGTTCTTC	CASSADSGRAFYNEQFF
TRBV5-1	TRBJ1-1	TRBD1	.	TGCGCCAGCAGCCCGGGACAGGGGGCGCGTTCCACTGAAGCTTTCTTT	CASSPGQGARSTEAFF
TRBV7-3	TRBJ2-3	.	.	TGTGCCAGCAGCTCGGGACGCACAGATACGCAGTATTTT	CASSSGRTDTQYF
TRBV10-1	TRBJ2-7	TRBD2	once	TGCGCCAGCAATGTGACTAGCGGGCGAATAGGGAACTCCTACGAGCAGTACTTC	CASNVTSGRIGNSYEQYF
TRBV15	TRBJ1-2	TRBD1	once	TGTGCCACCAGCAGGGCGGGACAGGGAGGAGTCGGGAGTGGCTACACCTTC	CATSRAGQGGVGSGYTF
TRBV9	TRBJ2-5	.	.	TGTGCCAGCAGCGTAGGGGGCCCGGAGACCCAGTACTTC	CASSVGGPETQYF
TRBV14	TRBJ1-4	.	.	TGTGCCAGCAGCCAATTTTCGTTTGCAGAAGATAATGAAAAACTGTTTTTT	CASSQFSFAEDNEKLFF
TRBV5-6	TRBJ1-1	.	once	TGTGCCAGCAGCTCAGGGAACACTGAAGCTTTCTTT	CASSSGNTEAFF
TRBV27	TRBJ2-1	TRBD2	.	TGTGCCAGCACCCGGACTAGCGGGCATAATGCATACAATGAGCAGTTCTTC	CASTRTSGHNAYNEQFF
TRBV6-1	TRBJ2-7	.	.	TGTGCCAGCGTCTCCGCGGACACCACCTACGAGCAGTACTTC	CASVSADTTYEQYF
TRBV19	TRBJ1-5	.	.	TGTGCCAGTCGGGACACCCTGATGCAGCCCCAGCATTTT	CASRDTLMQPQHF
TRBV19	TRBJ2-7	.	.	TGTGCCAGTAGTACGGACAGCCTCTACGAGCAGTACTTC	CASSTDSLYEQYF
TRBV11-2	TRBJ2-7	.	.	TGTGCCAGCAGCTTAGAACTAGCCTACGAGCAGTACTTC	CASSLELAYEQYF
TRBV11-2	TRBJ1-1	.	.	TGTGCCAGCAGCTCGGGGCAGAACACTGAAGCTTTCTTT	CASSSGQNTEAFF
TRBV29-1	TRBJ2-1	.	.	TGCAGCGTTCTAAGGCTAGCATCCAATGAGCAGTTCTTC	CSVLRLASNEQFF
TRBV9	TRBJ1-4	TRBD1	.	TGTGCCAGCTTAATAGGGGACAGGGCGGTTGAAAAACTGTTTTTT	CASLIGDRAVEKLFF
TRBV6-5	TRBJ2-4	TRBD2	.	TGTGCCAGCAGTTCAGCGGGAGGGCCGAAAAACATTCAGTACTTC	CASSSAGGPKNIQYF
TRBV19	TRBJ1-5	.	.	TGTGCCAGTAGTATCAAGGGCTCGGTAGGAAATCAGCCCCAGCATTTT	CASSIKGSVGNQPQHF
TRBV2	TRBJ1-2	TRBD1	.	TGTGCCAGCACCAAAGGGACAGACTATGGCTACACCTTC	CASTKGTDYGYTF
TRBV14	TRBJ2-3	.	.	TGTGCCAGCAGCCATCTCGACCGACCAGACACGCAGTATTTT	CASSHLDRPDTQYF
TRBV28	TRBJ2-2	.	.	TGTGCCAGCAGCCCAAACCCCGGGGGAGGGGAGCTGTTTTTT	CASSPNPGGGELFF
TRBV4-3	TRBJ1-4	.	.	TGCGCCAGCAGCCTGGACGCCGCAACTAATGAAAAACTGTTTTTT	CASSLDAATNEKLFF
TRBV5-8	TRBJ2-3	TRBD2	.	TGTGCCAGCAGCCCGGGACTAGCGGGAACAGATACGCAGTATTTT	CASSPGLAGTDTQYF
TRBV28	TRBJ1-2	.	.	TGTGCCAGCAGTTCCCCCCCCGGGACCGATGGCTACACCTTC	CASSSPPGTDGYTF
TRBV6-5	TRBJ2-7	.	.	TGTGCCAGCTATCGGGCAAACTCCTACGAGCAGTACTTC	CASYRANSYEQYF
TRBV5-1	TRBJ1-4	.	.	TGCGCCAGCAGCTTGACGGGGGGCCATACCACAACTAATGAAAAACTGTTTTTT	CASSLTGGHTTTNEKLFF
TRBV5-6	TRBJ2-5	TRBD1	.	TGTGCCAGCAGCTCTCCGGACAGGGCTAAAGAGACCCAGTACTTC	CASSSPDRAKETQYF
TRBV6-1	TRBJ1-2	TRBD1	.	TGTGCCAGTCGGGGACAGGGGATCGATGGCTACACCTTC	CASRGQGIDGYTF
TRBV21-1	TRBJ2-1	.	.	TGTGCCAGCATCACAAAGACGCCTAGCGGACCCCCCGATGAGCAGTTCTTC	CASITKTPSGPPDEQFF
TRBV9	TRBJ2-5	.	.	TGTGCCAGCAGCGGGACAGCCCAAGAGACCCAGTACTTC	CASSGTAQETQYF
TRBV6-5	TRBJ2-7	.	.	TGTGCCAGCAGTTACTCGATACTCGGGGATACCTACGAGCAGTACTTC	CASSYSILGDTYEQYF
TRBV5-1	TRBJ2-3	.	.	TGCGCCAGCAGCTTGCGAGTCGGAGATACGCAGTATTTT	CASSLRVGDTQYF
TRBV30	TRBJ2-7	.	.	TGTGCCTGGAGTCCGCTCAAGGAGCAGTACTTC	CAWSPLKEQYF
TRBV28	TRBJ2-3	TRBD2	.	TGTGCCAGCAGTTTTCGGGCTAGCGGGAGCGGTACGCAGTATTTT	CASSFRASGSGTQYF
TRBV4-3	TRBJ2-3	.	.	TGCGCCAGCAGCCAAGATCGCCCGGGTGATACGCAGTATTTT	CASSQDRPGDTQYF
TRBV18	TRBJ1-3	.	.	TGTGCCAGCTCACCAAGACAGGTTAGCTCTGGAAACACCATATATTTT	CASSPRQVSSGNTIYF
TRBV6-5	TRBJ1-3	.	.	TGTGCCAGCAGGGAGACCGAACTCCCTGGAAACACCATATATTTT	CASRETELPGNTIYF
TRBV5-6	TRBJ1-2	.	.	TGTGCCAGCAGCGCATATAACAAGGTGACCTCAGGCTACACCTTC	CASSAYNKVTSGYTF
TRBV27	TRBJ2-5	.	.	TGTGCCAGCAGTTTATCTGTAGGTGGCAGGGAGACCCAGTACTTC	CASSLSVGGRETQYF
TRBV28	TRBJ1-1	.	.	TGTGCCAGCAGTTCCCCGTCGGGGAACACTGAAGCTTTCTTT	CASSSPSGNTEAFF
TRBV19	TRBJ2-5	.	.	TGTGCCAGTAGTCTCCAGGGTTCGTTCGATACCCAGTACTTC	CASSLQGSFDTQYF
TRBV29-1	TRBJ2-7	TRBD2	.	TGCAGCTCAATTACTAGCGGGAAGCCGAGCGAGCAGTACTTC	CSSITSGKPSEQYF
TRBV5-8	TRBJ1-4	.	.	TGTGCCAGCAGCGAAAAGGGACGGACAACTAATGAAAAACTGTTTTTT	CASSEKGRTTNEKLFF
TRBV29-1	TRBJ2-1	TRBD2	.	TGCAGCGGGACTAGCGGGTTAGGGGGCTCCTACAATGAGCAGTTCTTC	CSGTSGLGGSYNEQFF
TRBV4-1	TRBJ2-7	TRBD2	.	TGCGCCAGCAGCCAAGAGGAGCGGGATCACGAGCAGTACTTC	CASSQEERDHEQYF
TRBV9	TRBJ1-2	.	.	TGTGCCAGCAGTCCGGACGGGGCTAACTATGGCTACACCTTC	CASSPDGANYGYTF
TRBV9	TRBJ1-4	.	.	TGTGCCAGCAGCCCCGGCGTCACCGGAACTAATGAAAAACTGTTTTTT	CASSPGVTGTNEKLFF
TRBV5-1	TRBJ1-5	.	.	TGCGCCAGCAGCTTGGACGGGAGCAATCAGCCCCAGCATTTT	CASSLDGSNQPQHF
TRBV6-1	TRBJ1-2	.	few	TGTGCCAGCTCGTTCGGAGAGGGCTACACCTTC	CASSFGEGYTF